What follows are 16 T cell receptor beta chains derived from one specimen sequenced in a study of blood T cells in healthy people across ages (dated by TCRdb to the mid-2010s). Library generation was performed with 5' RACE. The sequencer was an Illumina HiSeq 2500. A second about 7 to 12 cycle PCR used a sample-barcoded 5' primer and a J-beta primer mix. Clones were called with MiXCR by TCRdb after fastp trimmed the public reads at Q25, and only in-frame beta chains were retained. Every entry covers one CDR3 protein and lists the most common genes and DNA from its rows. For this sample the table gives fewer than 2,000,000 distinct CDR3 sequences, of which roughly 32% were detected only once. The top ten hold about 10% of the sample. Sequences were obtained from blood. Every receptor here comes from a woman aged 25 to 39 in good health.

The CDR3 protein is CSAALGSFSYNSPLHF. DNA for the CDR3: TGCAGTGCTGCCCTGGGTTCGTTTAGTTATAATTCACCCCTCCACTTT. V usage is TRBV20-1 and J usage is TRBJ1-6; the D is unclear. The CDR3 spans 16 residues. Trimming took 5 bases from V and 4 from J, leaving 18 bases between them. Germline CDR1 is DFQATT and CDR2 is SNEGSKA (reference sequence).

This rearrangement joins TRBV2 to TRBJ2-5; D remains ambiguous. CDR3 length: 14 residues. Germline-derived CDR1 and CDR2 are SNHLY and FYNNEI. V shed 3 bases and J shed 1 base, with 9 bases lying between them. The DNA of the CDR3 is TGTGCCAGCAGTGACGGGCAGGTCCAAGAGACCCAGTACTTC. Its translation is CASSDGQVQETQYF. Full variable domain (outside the CDR3, taken from reference TRBV2 and TRBJ2-5): EPEVTQTPSHQVTQMGQEVILRCVPISNHLYFYWYRQILGQKVEFLVSFYNNEISEKSEIFDDQFSVERPDGSNFTLKIRSTKLEDSAMYFCASSDGQVQETQYFGPGTRLLVL.

The genes are TRBV28 and TRBJ2-3; 7 bases line up with TRBD2. The CDR3 totals 14 residues. With 7 bases clipped from V and 4 bases from J, the junction kept 8 bases outside the gene matches. Germline assignment: CDR1 MDHEN and CDR2 SYDVKM. In nucleotides, the CDR3 is TGTGCCAGCACCGGAGGGAGGGCGTCAGATACGCAGTATTTT. Protein product: CASTGGRASDTQYF.

This clonotype has more than one count but fewer than ten. The V and J genes are TRBV4-1 and TRBJ2-3; 8 bases fit TRBD2. This CDR3 contains 16 residues. The V and J ends lost 0 bases and 2 bases, in that order; junction bases with no gene match: 4. Germline V CDR1 and CDR2: MGHRA, YSYEKL. The DNA for the CDR3 is TGCGCCAGCAGCCAAGAACTAGCGGCACCCACAGATACGCAGTATTTT. It translates to CASSQELAAPTDTQYF.

This chain connects TRBV24-1 to TRBJ1-4; D ambiguous. Trimming removed 5 bases at V and 8 bases at J, with 11 bases between. The CDR3 totals 13 residues. Germline V gives CDR1 KGHDR, CDR2 SFDVKD. The CDR3 loop is CATSGRGGEKLFF. The CDR3 DNA reads TGTGCCACCAGTGGACGGGGAGGAGAAAAACTGTTTTTT.

The chain couples TRBV6-2 or TRBV6-3 to TRBJ2-3, with D possibly matching TRBD2 (8 bases). V lost 7 bases, J lost 7 bases, and 21 bases lay in between. The CDR3 extends over 15 amino acids. Germline CDR1 MNHEY, CDR2 SVGEGT. In DNA form, the CDR3 reads TGTGCCAGCATGGGAGGGGGCGGGGGGCGATATACGCAGTATTTT. Protein product: CASMGGGGGRYTQYF.

The chain carries TRBV10-3 and TRBJ2-1; D may be TRBD1 (5 bases). The germline V gene has CDR1 ENHRY and CDR2 SYGVKD. The CDR3 is made up of 13 amino acids. V lost 6 bases to trimming and J lost 5 bases, with 11 bases between them. For the CDR3, the DNA is TGTGCCATCAGCGCGTTGACAGACAATGAGCAGTTCTTC. It yields the protein CAISALTDNEQFF.

This clonotype was seen only a few times. In DNA, the CDR3 is TGTGCCAGCAGCTTGGGAGGTGGAGGGGCCAACGTCCTGACTTTC. Its translation is CASSLGGGGANVLTF. V usage is TRBV5-6 and J usage is TRBJ2-6; D remains unclear. Trimming left V 0 bases short and J 4 bases short, with 8 bases between. Germline CDR1 is SGHDT and CDR2 is YYEEEE. The CDR3 spans 15 residues.

The chain recombines TRBV5-1 with TRBJ2-1; D is unclear. The CDR3 spans 14 residues. Germline lookup yields CDR1 SGHRS and CDR2 YFSETQ. The V end was cut by 1 base, the J end by 2 bases, with 7 bases between. The CDR3 region is CASSLNTAYNEQFF. The CDR3 DNA reads TGCGCCAGCAGCTTGAATACGGCCTACAATGAGCAGTTCTTC.

This clonotype was seen many times. This sequence joins TRBV7-2 and TRBJ2-3; D remains ambiguous. Germline CDR1 and CDR2: SGHTA and FQGNSA. The CDR3 runs 15 residues. Trimming took 5 bases from V and 4 from J, leaving 16 bases between them. Here the CDR3 reads CASSPYSNTPDTQYF. The CDR3 bases are TGTGCCAGCAGCCCCTATTCAAACACGCCAGATACGCAGTATTTT.

CDR3 nucleotides: TGTGCCAGCAGCGTATTAGGGGGACAGGGGAGGACCGAGCAGTACTTC. Its protein product is CASSVLGGQGRTEQYF. The rearrangement uses TRBV9 and TRBJ2-7; 10 bases fit TRBD1. CDR1 is SGDLS, CDR2 YYNGEE, per germline. The length of the CDR3 is 16 residues. The J segment lost 6 bases and the V segment lost 1 base, leaving 10 bases of the junction unmatched.

This chain connects TRBV12-3 or TRBV12-4 to TRBJ1-1, with D possibly being TRBD1 (6 bases). The CDR3 contains 16 residues. Deletions cut 7 bases from V and 1 base from J, with 19 bases between. CDR3 DNA: TGTGCCAGCATTTACGGGCGGGGGCGCGGGAACACTGAAGCTTTCTTT. It specifies CASIYGRGRGNTEAFF.

The rearrangement uses TRBV9 and TRBJ2-2, with D perhaps TRBD2 (5 bases). This CDR3 is 12 amino acids long. V lost 6 bases and J 8 bases, leaving 11 bases between the germline ends. The germline V gene encodes CDR1 SGDLS and CDR2 YYNGEE. CDR3 coding DNA: TGTGCCAGCACGGACCGGACTGGGGAGCTGTTTTTT. The encoded protein is CASTDRTGELFF. The full variable domain, rest sourced from reference TRBV9 and TRBJ2-2, is DSGVTQTPKHLITATGQRVTLRCSPRSGDLSVYWYQQSLDQGLQFLIQYYNGEERAKGNILERFSAQQFPDLHSELNLSSLELGDSALYFCASTDRTGELFFGEGSRLTVL.

V usage is TRBV4-1 and J usage is TRBJ1-5; 8 bases map to TRBD1. Germline lookup yields CDR1 MGHRA and CDR2 YSYEKL. This CDR3 is 17 amino acids long. The ends lost 2 bases at V and 1 base at J; junction bases unmatched: 7. The CDR3 is CASSQTIGQGSNQPQHF. The DNA for the CDR3 is TGCGCCAGCAGCCAAACAATAGGACAGGGAAGCAATCAGCCCCAGCATTTT.

This clonotype was seen more than once but under ten times. The CDR3 sequence is CASSSRTGGTGQFF. CDR3 nucleotide sequence: TGCGCCAGCAGCTCGAGGACAGGGGGCACTGGGCAGTTCTTC. The rearrangement links TRBV5-1 to TRBJ2-1; TRBD1 agrees at 11 bases. The ends lost 3 bases at V and 12 bases at J; junction bases unmatched: 8. Germline V CDR1 and CDR2: SGHRS, YFSETQ. The CDR3 is made up of 14 amino acids.

Comment on this clonotype: This may arise from a read error, as a much more abundant clone is one base away. J is TRBJ2-5 and V is TRBV5-1; the D gene is possibly TRBD1 (6 bases). CDR1 and CDR2 (germline): SGHRS, YFSETQ. The length of the CDR3 is 14 residues. V lost 3 bases, J lost 1 base, and 10 bases lay in between. The CDR3 loop is CASSWGHSQETQYF. CDR3 DNA sequence: TGCGCCAGCAGCTGGGGGCACAGCCAAGAGACCCAGTACTTC. Filled out from reference TRBV5-1 and TRBJ2-5, the complete variable domain reads KAGVTQTPRYLIKTRGQQVTLSCSPISGHRSVSWYQQTPGQGLQFLFEYFSETQRNKGNFPGRFSGRQFSNSRSEMNVSTLELGDSALYLCASSWGHSQETQYFGPGTRLLVL.